This T cell receptor beta chain was observed in a study of cytomegalovirus exposure and HLA in healthy donors. About the study: Of several hundred genotyped donors, more than 75% grouped in the Caucasian-associated ancestry cluster.

With 60 Vbeta and 13 Jbeta primers, the PCR was carried out. The assay was immunoSEQ multiplex PCR, and TCRdb's table has in-frame clones only and misses some. The sample records about 160,000 clones, about 60% being singletons. Study-level findings and limits: Most CMV-associated TCR beta chains appeared HLA-restricted in a later analysis.

The CDR3 loop spans 14 amino acids. CDR1 and CDR2 from the germline V gene are SGHDN and FVKESK. V shed 10 bases, J shed 8 bases, and the junction held 8 bases outside the gene matches. Of note for this clone: As yet, its antigen is unknown.

V and J are TRBV14 and TRBJ2-1; 13 positions match TRBD2. The specimen sequenced was PBMCs. The receptor was isolated from a woman aged 55-70 years in good health and CMV-seropositive. The CDR3: CATRRTSGSYEQFF. In nucleotides, the CDR3 is TGTGCCACACGACGGACTAGCGGGAGCTATGAGCAGTTCTTC.